This TCR beta chain was sequenced for a study of CD8 T cells in ankylosing spondylitis. General study results and limits: Certain motif variants had earlier been reported in reactive arthritis synovial fluid and blood. It appeared that ankylosing spondylitis blood was characterized by a TCR beta motif of fewer than 10 highly homologous variants.

Researchers built TCR beta libraries using quantitative 5'-RACE with molecular barcodes. In TCRdb, the 5' RACE reads were re-called with MiXCR into one record per CDR3 protein. Of 290,000 or so distinct CDR3 sequences in the sample, roughly 20% were seen once. This clonotype was seen a handful of times. Its antigen is not known. Given a much more abundant clone one base away, this may be a read error. This TCR was sampled from a female donor with ankylosing spondylitis or in good health (not recorded which). Sequenced input: blood, either unsorted or a sorted T cell fraction (not recorded which).

The DNA of the CDR3 is TGCGCCAGCAGCGGAGCCGTGAACACTGAAGCTTTCTTT. This encodes CASSGAVNTEAFF. V is TRBV5-1 and J is TRBJ1-1; no clear D gene. Per the germline V gene, CDR1 is SGHRS and CDR2 is YFSETQ. V lost 4 bases and J lost 0, with 7 bases in between. This CDR3 region has 13 residues.